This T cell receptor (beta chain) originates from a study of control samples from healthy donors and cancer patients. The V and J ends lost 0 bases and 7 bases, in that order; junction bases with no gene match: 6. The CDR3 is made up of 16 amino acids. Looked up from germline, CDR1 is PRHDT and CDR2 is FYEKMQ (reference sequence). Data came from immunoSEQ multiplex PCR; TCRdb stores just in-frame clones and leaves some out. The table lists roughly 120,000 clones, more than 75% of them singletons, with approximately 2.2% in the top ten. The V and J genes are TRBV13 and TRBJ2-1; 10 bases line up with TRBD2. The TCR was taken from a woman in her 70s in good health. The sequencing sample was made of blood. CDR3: CASSLGWTSGRNEQFF. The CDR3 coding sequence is TGTGCCAGCAGCTTAGGTTGGACTAGCGGTCGGAATGAGCAGTTCTTC.